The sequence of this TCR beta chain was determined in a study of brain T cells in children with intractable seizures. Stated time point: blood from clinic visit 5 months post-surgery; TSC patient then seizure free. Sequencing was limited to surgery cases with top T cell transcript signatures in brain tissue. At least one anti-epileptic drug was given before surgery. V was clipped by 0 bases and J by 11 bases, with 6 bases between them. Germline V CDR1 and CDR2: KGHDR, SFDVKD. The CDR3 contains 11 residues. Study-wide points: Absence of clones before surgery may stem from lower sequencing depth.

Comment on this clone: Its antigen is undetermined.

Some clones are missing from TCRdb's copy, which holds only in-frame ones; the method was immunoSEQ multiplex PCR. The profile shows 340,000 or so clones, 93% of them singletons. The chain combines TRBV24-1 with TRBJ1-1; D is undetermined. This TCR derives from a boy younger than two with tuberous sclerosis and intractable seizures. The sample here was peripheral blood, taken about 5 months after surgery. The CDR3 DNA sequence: TGTGCCACCAGTGATTTGACCGGGGCTTTCTTT. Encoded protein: CATSDLTGAFF.